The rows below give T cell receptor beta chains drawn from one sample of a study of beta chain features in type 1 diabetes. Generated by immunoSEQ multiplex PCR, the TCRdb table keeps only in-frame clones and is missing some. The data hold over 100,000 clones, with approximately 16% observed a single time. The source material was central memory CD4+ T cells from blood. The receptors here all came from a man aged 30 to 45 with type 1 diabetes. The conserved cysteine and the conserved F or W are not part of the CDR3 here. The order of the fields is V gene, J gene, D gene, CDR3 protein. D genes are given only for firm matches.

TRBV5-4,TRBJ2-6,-,ASSSIGRGANVLT
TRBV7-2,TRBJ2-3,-,ASSLTGTDTQY
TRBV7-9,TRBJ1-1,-,ASSLPILNTEAF
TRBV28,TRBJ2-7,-,ATTSPGSYEQY
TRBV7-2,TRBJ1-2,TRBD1,ASSLLQGANYGYT
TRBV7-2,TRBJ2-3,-,ASSLTGPQDTQY
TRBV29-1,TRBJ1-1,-,SVAWTGNTEAF
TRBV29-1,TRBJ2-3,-,SVEAGPGGDTQY
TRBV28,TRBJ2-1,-,ASLARTRHNEQF
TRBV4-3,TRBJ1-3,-,ASSQDSKGNFSGNTIY
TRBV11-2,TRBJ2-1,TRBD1,ASSSNVRDSMGNEQF
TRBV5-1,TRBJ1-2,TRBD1,ASSPYRGEGYT
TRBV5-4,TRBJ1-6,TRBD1,ASSTRTGLTSPLH
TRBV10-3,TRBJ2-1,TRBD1,AISESKGQAYNEQF
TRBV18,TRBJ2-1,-,ASSRDGSYNEQF
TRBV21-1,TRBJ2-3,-,ASTFGTSPSTDTQY
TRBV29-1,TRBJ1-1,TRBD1,SARQGSNTEAF
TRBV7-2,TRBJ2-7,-,ASSLEGKPYEQY
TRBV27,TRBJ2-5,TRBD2,ASSFGERGETQY
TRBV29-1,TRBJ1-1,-,SVGGRGQMNTEAF
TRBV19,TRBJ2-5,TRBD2,ASNDPGGASETQY
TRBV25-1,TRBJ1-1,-,ASMSPVAGDTEAF
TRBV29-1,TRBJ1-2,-,SVEDPASSGYT
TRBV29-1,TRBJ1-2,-,SVENGYGYT
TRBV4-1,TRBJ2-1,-,ASSQVGGKNEQF
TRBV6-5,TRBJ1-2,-,ASTDTGAGGYT
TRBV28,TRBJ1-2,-,ASSLIQGWSGYT
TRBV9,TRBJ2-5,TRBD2,ASSAQRGVSQETQY
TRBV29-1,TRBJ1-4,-,SVGKSTNEKLF
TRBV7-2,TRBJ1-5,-,ASSLEAGNQPQH
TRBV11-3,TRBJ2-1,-,ASSLVPGLNNEQF
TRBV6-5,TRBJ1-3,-,ASSYQAGNSGNTIY
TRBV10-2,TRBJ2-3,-,ASSDVDTQY
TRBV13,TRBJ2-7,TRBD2,ASSFGTSGYEQY
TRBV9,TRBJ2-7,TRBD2,ASSVETSGYEQY
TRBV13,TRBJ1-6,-,ASSLGVPGDSPLH
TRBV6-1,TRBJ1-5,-,ASRDSSNQPQH
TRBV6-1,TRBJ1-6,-,ASSGTGGPNSPLH
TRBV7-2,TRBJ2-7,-,ASSLGQFYEQY
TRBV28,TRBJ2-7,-,ASSFLAHSEQY
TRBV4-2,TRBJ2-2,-,ASSQDSAVTGELF
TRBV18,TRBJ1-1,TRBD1,ASSGTGGTEAF
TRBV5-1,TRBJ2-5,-,ASSLGGGRETQY
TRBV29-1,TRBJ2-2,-,AGQVSSTGELF
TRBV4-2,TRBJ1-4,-,ASSQASVGRTNEKLF
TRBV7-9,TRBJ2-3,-,ASHRDRTDTQY
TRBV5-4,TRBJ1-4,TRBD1,ASSPGQGEEKLF